The sequence of this T cell receptor beta chain was determined in a study of T cells expressing NK-cell markers. Study at large: It was sorted CD3+CD56-NKG2C+, CD3+CD56+NKG2C- and CD3+CD56+NKG2C+ T cells that provided the TCR beta repertoires. HCMV seropositivity marked seven of the eight sequenced donors; one was seronegative. Study results and caveats: Dominant NKG2C+ clonotype frequencies of roughly 1.0-7.0% of CD8+ T cells were measured in more than five donors.

The CDR3 has 14 residues. The V gene's germline CDR1 is LGHDT and CDR2 YNNKEL (reference sequence). It was by 5'RACE template switching with UMIs that TCR beta cDNA was made. From the 5' RACE reads, TCRdb lists one entry per CDR3 protein and no DNA. The sample data list roughly 450,000 distinct CDR3 sequences. In the case of this clonotype: Its antigen is not known.

The receptor comes from a woman aged 45-65 years in good health. The sample consisted of blood T cells: a sorted CD56 or NKG2C T cell subset, CD4+ or CD8+ T cells, or bulk PBMC T cells (not recorded which). V usage is TRBV3-1 and J usage is TRBJ2-1; TCRdb's assignment of TRBD1 cannot be checked, as there is no DNA. CDR3 amino acids: CASSQRDRVREQFF.